This entry features one T cell receptor (beta chain) sequence. Its specificity is not known. The donors, aged 6 to 90, were healthy Caucasians from Russia. The authors isolated at least 6 million PBMCs per sample. Alongside a J-beta primer mix, a sample-barcoded 5' primer served in a second PCR lasting about 7 to 12 cycles. TCRdb reprocessed the 5' RACE reads via MiXCR and lists one record per CDR3 protein. The table lists around 280,000 distinct CDR3 sequences, less than 30% of them singletons. CDR3 size: 16 residues. Trimming stripped 4 bases from V and 1 base from J, with 14 bases between. Germline CDR1 and CDR2: SGHNT and YYREEE (reference sequence). These data belong to a study of blood T cells in healthy people across ages. Study-wide points: Among long-lived donors, naive CD4+ cells were more numerous and diversity higher than in aged donors. TCR beta diversity, measured per million T cells, fell in a roughly linear way with age.

This chain links TRBV5-4 with TRBJ2-2; D assignment may be TRBD1 or TRBD2 (5 bases each). The TCR originated in a woman in her 70s in good health. Sequencing was done on a sample of blood. Here the CDR3 DNA reads TGTGCCAGCAGCCACGGCGGGCAGGGGAACACCGGGGAGCTGTTTTTT. It translates to CASSHGGQGNTGELFF.